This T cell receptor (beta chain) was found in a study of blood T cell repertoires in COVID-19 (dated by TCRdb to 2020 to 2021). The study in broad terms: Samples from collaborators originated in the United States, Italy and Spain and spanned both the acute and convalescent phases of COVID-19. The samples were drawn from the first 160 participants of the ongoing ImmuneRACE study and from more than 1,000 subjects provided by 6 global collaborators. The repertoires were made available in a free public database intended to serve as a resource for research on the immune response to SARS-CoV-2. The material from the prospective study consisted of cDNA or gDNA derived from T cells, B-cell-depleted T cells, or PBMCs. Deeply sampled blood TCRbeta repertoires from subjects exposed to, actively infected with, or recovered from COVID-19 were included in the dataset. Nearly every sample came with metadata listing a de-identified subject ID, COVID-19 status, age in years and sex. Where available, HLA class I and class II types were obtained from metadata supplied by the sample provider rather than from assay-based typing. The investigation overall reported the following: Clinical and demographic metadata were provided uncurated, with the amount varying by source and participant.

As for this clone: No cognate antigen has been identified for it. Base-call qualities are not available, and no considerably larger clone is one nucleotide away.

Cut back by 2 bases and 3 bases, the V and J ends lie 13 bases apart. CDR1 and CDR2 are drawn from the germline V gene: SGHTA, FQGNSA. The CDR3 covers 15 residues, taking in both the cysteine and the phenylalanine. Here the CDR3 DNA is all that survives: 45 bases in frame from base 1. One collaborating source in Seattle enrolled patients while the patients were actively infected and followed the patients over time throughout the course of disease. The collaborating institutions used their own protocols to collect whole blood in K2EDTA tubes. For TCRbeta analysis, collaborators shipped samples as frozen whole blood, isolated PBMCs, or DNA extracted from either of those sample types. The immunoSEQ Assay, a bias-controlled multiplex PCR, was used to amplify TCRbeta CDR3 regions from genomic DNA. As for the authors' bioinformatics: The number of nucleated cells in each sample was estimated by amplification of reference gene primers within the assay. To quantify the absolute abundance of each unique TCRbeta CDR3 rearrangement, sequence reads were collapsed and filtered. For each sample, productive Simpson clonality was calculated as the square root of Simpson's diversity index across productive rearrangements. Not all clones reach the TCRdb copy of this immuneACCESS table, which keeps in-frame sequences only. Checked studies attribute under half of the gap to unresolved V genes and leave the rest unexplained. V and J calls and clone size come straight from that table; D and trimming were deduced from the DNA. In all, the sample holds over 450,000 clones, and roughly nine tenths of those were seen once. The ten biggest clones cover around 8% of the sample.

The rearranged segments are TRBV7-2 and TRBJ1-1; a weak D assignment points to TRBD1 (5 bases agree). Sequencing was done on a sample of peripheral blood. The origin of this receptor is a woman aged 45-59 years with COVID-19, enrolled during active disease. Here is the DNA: TGTGCCAGCAGCTTAACGGGGGGGGTTGACACTGAAGCTTTCTTT. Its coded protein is CASSLTGGVDTEAFF.